Listed here is a single TCR beta chain. What it binds is not known. Germline V lookup: CDR1 MRHNA, CDR2 SNTAGT. The CDR3 length is 13 residues. Trimming left V 3 bases short and J 0 bases short, with 5 bases between. PCR amplification relied on 60 Vbeta primers (plus 13 Jbeta primers). Clones were sequenced by immunoSEQ multiplex PCR, and TCRdb holds only the in-frame ones, with some missing. This sample contains around 77,000 clones. This record belongs to a study of cytomegalovirus exposure and HLA in healthy donors. Notes on the study in general: Despite most TCR sequences being rare, some public TCRs occurred in many donors. Reports described diagnosis of cytomegalovirus status by the classifier as highly specific and sensitive. In most subjects, TCR beta sequences reportedly gave accurate predictions of HLA-A and HLA-B alleles.

The TCR comes from a man over 45 in good health and CMV-seropositive. The chain couples TRBV6-4 to TRBJ1-2; no clear D gene. Sequencing input: PBMCs. Written as DNA, the CDR3 is TGTGCCAGCAGTGAGGAGGCTAACTATGGCTACACCTTC. It specifies CASSEEANYGYTF.